The T cell receptor (beta chain) described here comes from a study of a mutant IDH1 vaccine in newly diagnosed glioma. Study-level background: Once 4-6 weeks had passed after radiotherapy alone, vaccination started, or it started with temozolomide cycles. Beforehand, treatment had been radiotherapy, temozolomide, or both; the majority received both.

Germline CDR1 MGHRA, CDR2 YSYEKL. This CDR3 is 13 amino acids long. Between the trimmed V and J ends, which lost 0 bases and 3 bases, there was a span of 6 bases. Time point noted: week 23, last vaccination. One vaccine dose held 300 ug of mutant IDH1 20-mer peptide and came with topical imiquimod. Notes on this clone: Its specificity is unknown.

Some clones are missing from TCRdb's copy, which holds only in-frame ones; the method was immunoSEQ multiplex PCR. The sample carries 50,000 to 60,000 clones, 80% recorded once. The chain combines TRBV4-1 with TRBJ2-7, with unresolved D. The TCR originated in a middle-aged man with glioma. The input for sequencing was PBMCs, taken from a glioma patient whose treatment included an IDH1 peptide vaccine. The DNA for the CDR3 is TGCGCCAGCAGCCAAGACCAGCTCTACGAGCAGTACTTC. It specifies CASSQDQLYEQYF.